This is a list of T cell receptor beta chains from one sample in a study of shared clonotypes between healthy human individuals. Assay: immunoSEQ multiplex PCR; the TCRdb copy retains only in-frame clones and omits some. The table has about 700,000 clones, around 92% seen once. The sequenced sample consisted of naive CD8+ T cells sorted from blood. The receptors derive from a man aged 25 to 40 in good health. Both conserved end residues are part of each CDR3. The order of the fields is J gene, D gene, CDR3 length, clone size, V gene, CDR3 DNA, CDR3 protein. A D gene is named only where the DNA matches it firmly. Rows may omit the clone size; those that give it use once, few, many or a size class.

J gene: TRBJ2-1
D gene: TRBD2
CDR3 length: 18
clone size: NA
V gene: TRBV13
CDR3 DNA: TGTGCCAGCAGCCCATGGGGCACTAGCGGGAGCAAGTACAATGAGCAGTTCTTC
CDR3 protein: CASSPWGTSGSKYNEQFF

J gene: TRBJ1-1
D gene: TRBD1
CDR3 length: 15
clone size: NA
V gene: TRBV19
CDR3 DNA: TGTGCCAGTAGTATAGGGACAGGGAAAGGAACTGAAGCTTTCTTT
CDR3 protein: CASSIGTGKGTEAFF

J gene: TRBJ2-3
D gene: NA
CDR3 length: 12
clone size: NA
V gene: TRBV11-2
CDR3 DNA: TGTGCCAGCAGTGGACTGGGAGTCACGCAGTATTTT
CDR3 protein: CASSGLGVTQYF

J gene: TRBJ2-7
D gene: NA
CDR3 length: 14
clone size: NA
V gene: TRBV6-5
CDR3 DNA: TGTGCCAGCACCACGACCTGGGGAAGTGACGAGCAGTACTTC
CDR3 protein: CASTTTWGSDEQYF

J gene: TRBJ1-1
D gene: NA
CDR3 length: 15
clone size: NA
V gene: TRBV5-3
CDR3 DNA: TGTGCCAGAAGGATCTTGAGGAATACTAACACTGAAGCTTTCTTT
CDR3 protein: CARRILRNTNTEAFF

J gene: TRBJ2-3
D gene: TRBD2
CDR3 length: 16
clone size: NA
V gene: TRBV7-9
CDR3 DNA: TGTGCCAGCAGCTTAGTGGCTAGCGGGAATGCTTATACGCAGTATTTT
CDR3 protein: CASSLVASGNAYTQYF

J gene: TRBJ1-5
D gene: NA
CDR3 length: 14
clone size: NA
V gene: TRBV7-9
CDR3 DNA: TGTGCCAGCAGCTCCTACAGGGAGAGTCAGCCCCAGCATTTT
CDR3 protein: CASSSYRESQPQHF

J gene: TRBJ2-7
D gene: NA
CDR3 length: 14
clone size: NA
V gene: TRBV6-6
CDR3 DNA: TGTGCCAGCAGTTACACGCTGGCAGCCTACGAGCAGTACTTC
CDR3 protein: CASSYTLAAYEQYF

J gene: TRBJ1-1
D gene: NA
CDR3 length: 14
clone size: NA
V gene: TRBV2
CDR3 DNA: TGTGCCAGCAGTGATCCGCGTACCGGATTACAAGCTTTCTTT
CDR3 protein: CASSDPRTGLQAFF

J gene: TRBJ1-3
D gene: TRBD1
CDR3 length: 17
clone size: once
V gene: TRBV6-1
CDR3 DNA: TGTGCCAGCAGTGAAAATAATTTGGACAGGGGCAGGAACACCATATATTTT
CDR3 protein: CASSENNLDRGRNTIYF

J gene: TRBJ2-7
D gene: TRBD2
CDR3 length: 15
clone size: once
V gene: TRBV27
CDR3 DNA: TGTGCCAGCAGTTTAGTCAAATCGGGAGGAGCGGAGCAGTACTTC
CDR3 protein: CASSLVKSGGAEQYF

J gene: TRBJ2-7
D gene: NA
CDR3 length: 14
clone size: NA
V gene: TRBV21-1
CDR3 DNA: TGTGCCAGCAGCAAAGGGTTATCGGGGGGCGAGCAGTACTTC
CDR3 protein: CASSKGLSGGEQYF

J gene: TRBJ1-1
D gene: NA
CDR3 length: 12
clone size: NA
V gene: TRBV11-3
CDR3 DNA: TGTGCCAGCAGCTTAGATGGCGGTGAAGCTTTCTTT
CDR3 protein: CASSLDGGEAFF

J gene: TRBJ2-7
D gene: NA
CDR3 length: 16
clone size: NA
V gene: TRBV7-9
CDR3 DNA: TGTGCCAGCAGCTCCACCGTTACAGGGCCTTCCTACGAGCAGTACTTC
CDR3 protein: CASSSTVTGPSYEQYF

J gene: TRBJ1-3
D gene: NA
CDR3 length: 15
clone size: NA
V gene: TRBV7-9
CDR3 DNA: TGTGCCAGCCAAGGGTTTGTGGGATCTGGAAACACCATATATTTT
CDR3 protein: CASQGFVGSGNTIYF

J gene: TRBJ1-1
D gene: TRBD1
CDR3 length: 14
clone size: NA
V gene: TRBV19
CDR3 DNA: TGTGCCAGTAGTACAGGGGGCTTAAACACTGAAGCTTTCTTT
CDR3 protein: CASSTGGLNTEAFF

J gene: TRBJ2-1
D gene: NA
CDR3 length: 12
clone size: NA
V gene: TRBV29-1
CDR3 DNA: TGCAGCGTTGAAGACAACCACAATGAGCAGTTCTTC
CDR3 protein: CSVEDNHNEQFF

J gene: TRBJ2-1
D gene: TRBD1
CDR3 length: 17
clone size: NA
V gene: TRBV14
CDR3 DNA: TGTGCCAGCAGCCAAGTAATAGACACCAGACAGGGCAATGAGCAGTTCTTC
CDR3 protein: CASSQVIDTRQGNEQFF

J gene: TRBJ2-7
D gene: NA
CDR3 length: 12
clone size: once
V gene: TRBV5-4
CDR3 DNA: TGTGCCAGCAGCCTGGGAGGTTCCGAGCAGTACTTC
CDR3 protein: CASSLGGSEQYF

J gene: TRBJ2-6
D gene: NA
CDR3 length: 14
clone size: NA
V gene: TRBV5-4
CDR3 DNA: TGTGCCAGCAGCTCCAAGCTGGGGGCCAACGTCCTGACTTTC
CDR3 protein: CASSSKLGANVLTF

J gene: TRBJ2-2
D gene: NA
CDR3 length: 17
clone size: NA
V gene: TRBV7-9
CDR3 DNA: TGTGCCAGCAGCTTACTCGTAGGGGGAGAGAACACCGGGGAGCTGTTTTTT
CDR3 protein: CASSLLVGGENTGELFF

J gene: TRBJ2-7
D gene: TRBD1
CDR3 length: 13
clone size: NA
V gene: TRBV27
CDR3 DNA: TGTGCCAGCAGGGGACAGGGTTCCTACGAGCAGTACTTC
CDR3 protein: CASRGQGSYEQYF

J gene: TRBJ2-2
D gene: TRBD2
CDR3 length: 15
clone size: NA
V gene: TRBV5-1
CDR3 DNA: TGCGCCAGCAGCTCCACCGGGGGGGTAGCCGGGGAGCTGTTTTTT
CDR3 protein: CASSSTGGVAGELFF

J gene: TRBJ2-7
D gene: NA
CDR3 length: 12
clone size: few
V gene: TRBV29-1
CDR3 DNA: TGCAGCGTTGAGGGACTCGGAAGCGAGCAGTACTTC
CDR3 protein: CSVEGLGSEQYF

J gene: TRBJ2-7
D gene: TRBD1
CDR3 length: 14
clone size: few
V gene: TRBV10-3
CDR3 DNA: TGTGCCACCCTTGGGACAGGGATCACCTACGAGCAGTACTTC
CDR3 protein: CATLGTGITYEQYF

J gene: TRBJ2-5
D gene: TRBD2
CDR3 length: 16
clone size: NA
V gene: TRBV5-4
CDR3 DNA: TGTGCCAGCAGCTACGGACTAGCGGGAGTTGGAGAGACCCAGTACTTC
CDR3 protein: CASSYGLAGVGETQYF

J gene: TRBJ1-1
D gene: NA
CDR3 length: 14
clone size: once
V gene: TRBV9
CDR3 DNA: TGTGCCAGCAGCGTAGGAGGGACACACACTGAAGCTTTCTTT
CDR3 protein: CASSVGGTHTEAFF

J gene: TRBJ2-1
D gene: TRBD2
CDR3 length: 23
clone size: NA
V gene: TRBV15
CDR3 DNA: TGTGCCACCAGCAGAGGAGGTGCAGTACCTGACAGGGATGGACTAGCGGGATGGAATGAGCAGTTCTTC
CDR3 protein: CATSRGGAVPDRDGLAGWNEQFF

J gene: TRBJ2-5
D gene: NA
CDR3 length: 15
clone size: NA
V gene: TRBV11-2
CDR3 DNA: TGTGCCAGCAGCTTAGTTATTCTAGCTCCGGAGACCCAGTACTTC
CDR3 protein: CASSLVILAPETQYF